Sequencing of this TCR beta chain was carried out in a study of blood T cell repertoires in COVID-19 (dated by TCRdb to 2018 to 2021). Concerning the study at large: Collaborator samples came from the United States, Italy and Spain and covered acute and convalescent phases of COVID-19. The material from the prospective study consisted of cDNA or gDNA derived from T cells, B-cell-depleted T cells, or PBMCs. Subjects who had been exposed to COVID-19, were actively infected with it, or had recovered from it provided the deeply sampled blood TCRbeta repertoires that made up the dataset. The repertoires were released in a freely available public database intended as a resource for research on the immune response to SARS-CoV-2. Samples came from the ongoing ImmuneRACE study (first 160 participants) plus 1,254 subjects from 6 global collaborators. A de-identified subject ID, COVID-19 status, age in years and sex were almost always included in the sample metadata. Where available, HLA class I and class II types were obtained from metadata supplied by the sample provider rather than from assay-based typing. General findings and caveats noted by the study authors: How much clinical and demographic metadata was included differed by source and by participant, and the metadata was provided uncurated.

TCRbeta CDR3 regions were amplified from genomic DNA by means of the immunoSEQ Assay, a bias-controlled multiplex PCR. The study's own analysis went as follows. Nucleated cell counts per sample were estimated from amplification of reference gene primers within the assay. To quantify the absolute abundance of each unique TCRbeta CDR3 rearrangement, sequence reads were collapsed and filtered. For each sample, productive Simpson clonality was calculated as the square root of Simpson's diversity index across productive rearrangements. Entries here come from immuneACCESS through TCRdb and include only in-frame sequences with V and J called. Some clones fail to appear in such tables; in the studies checked, an unresolved V gene covers under half of the shortfall, and the cause of the remainder is unknown. From that table come the V and J calls and clone size; the DNA was used to work out D and trimming. For this sample there are some 100,000 clones; around 84% appear just once. The ten largest clones add up to 7.9% of the sample.

Whole blood was collected in K2EDTA tubes by collaborating institutions according to the institutions' own protocols. Collaborator samples were shipped for TCRbeta analysis as frozen whole blood, isolated PBMCs, or DNA extracted from either sample type. According to the germline V gene, CDR1 reads SGHTA and CDR2 reads FQGNSA. The CDR3 covers 15 residues, taking in both the cysteine and the phenylalanine. Of the read, only the CDR3 DNA is kept; its 45 bases are in frame from base 1. From V the trimming removes 5 bases and from J it removes 0 bases, while the gene matches leave 3 bases of the junction unaccounted for. Worth noting for this clone: The antigen it recognizes is unknown. No clone much larger than this one lies a single base away; base qualities are absent.

This sequence uses TRBV7-2 and TRBJ2-1, with 8 central nucleotides matching TRBD1. This clonotype was sampled from an elderly woman with active or convalescent COVID-19. The sequencing input was peripheral blood. The encoded CDR3 is CASSRQGSSYNEQFF. The DNA sequence reads TGTGCCAGCAGCAGACAGGGGAGCTCCTACAATGAGCAGTTCTTC. The full variable domain, completed from the reference TRBV7-2 and TRBJ2-1 proteins outside the CDR3, reads GAGVSQSPSNKVTEKGKDVELRCDPISGHTALYWYRQSLGQGLEFLIYFQGNSAPDKSGLPSDRFSAERTGGSVSTLTIQRTQQEDSAVYLCASSRQGSSYNEQFFGPGTRLTVL.